The source of this T cell receptor beta chain is a study of blood T cell repertoires in COVID-19 (dated by TCRdb to 2018 to 2021). As for the study more broadly: Recovered participants in ImmuneRACE Cohort 3 were defined by two consecutive negative NP/OP PCR tests, clearance by a healthcare professional, or resolution of symptoms. Samples from collaborators originated in the United States, Italy and Spain and spanned both the acute and convalescent phases of COVID-19. The material from the prospective study consisted of cDNA or gDNA derived from T cells, B-cell-depleted T cells, or PBMCs. Deeply sampled blood TCRbeta repertoires from subjects exposed to, actively infected with, or recovered from COVID-19 were included in the dataset. A freely available public database, intended as a resource for researchers studying the immune response to SARS-CoV-2, is where the repertoires were released. The samples were drawn from two sources: the first 160 participants of the ongoing ImmuneRACE study, and 1,254 subjects contributed by 6 global collaborators. A de-identified subject ID, COVID-19 status, age in years and sex were almost always included in the sample metadata. HLA class I and class II types, where available, came from metadata supplied by the sample provider rather than from assay-based typing.

Enrolling through a virtual design, the prospective study's participants ranged in age from roughly 18 to 89 years and lived across 24 United States geographic areas. In the prospective study, participants were assigned to cohorts based on the clinical history participants reported in a screening survey and a study questionnaire. Each participant in the prospective study had whole blood, serum and a nasopharyngeal or oropharyngeal swab collected by mobile phlebotomists. Participants in the prospective study had the option to provide additional blood draws and questionnaires over a roughly two-month period. Blood samples from the prospective study were shipped frozen or at room temperature prior to DNA extraction. V was cut back by 5 bases and J by 1 base, leaving a gap of 8 bases between them. Per the germline V gene, MNHEY is the CDR1 and SVGEGT is the CDR2. From its cysteine to its phenylalanine, the CDR3 spans 13 amino acids. The DNA shown is the 39-base CDR3, in frame from base 1.

To note about this clone: Its antigen remains unidentified. The record has no base qualities; no much larger clone is one base away.

Study-level results and caveats: The amount of clinical and demographic metadata varied by source and participant and was provided uncurated.

TCRbeta CDR3 regions were amplified from genomic DNA by means of the immunoSEQ Assay, a bias-controlled multiplex PCR. The authors' analysis ran thus. Within the assay, amplification of reference gene primers was used to estimate how many nucleated cells each sample contained. To quantify the absolute abundance of each unique TCRbeta CDR3 rearrangement, sequence reads were collapsed and filtered. For each sample, productive Simpson clonality was calculated as the square root of Simpson's diversity index over productive rearrangements. In TCRdb, the immuneACCESS table is reduced to in-frame sequences with V and J assigned. These tables do not hold every clone; where another copy was compared, an unresolved V gene accounts for under half, and the others remain unexplained. The DNA was the basis for D and trimming; V, J and clone size are from that table. For this sample the table gives about 230,000 clones, of which roughly nine tenths were detected only once. The ten top clones hold about 3.1% of the sample.

Sequenced sample: PBMCs or T cells enriched from blood (not recorded which). This chain joins TRBV6-2 or TRBV6-3 to TRBJ1-1, and the D gene may be TRBD1, 6 bases matching. The receptor comes from a woman between 45 and 60 years old in a cohort exposed to, infected with or recovered from COVID-19 (not recorded which). The CDR3 region: CASSRDKNTEAFF. The DNA sequence reads TGTGCCAGCAGTCGGGACAAGAACACTGAAGCTTTCTTT.